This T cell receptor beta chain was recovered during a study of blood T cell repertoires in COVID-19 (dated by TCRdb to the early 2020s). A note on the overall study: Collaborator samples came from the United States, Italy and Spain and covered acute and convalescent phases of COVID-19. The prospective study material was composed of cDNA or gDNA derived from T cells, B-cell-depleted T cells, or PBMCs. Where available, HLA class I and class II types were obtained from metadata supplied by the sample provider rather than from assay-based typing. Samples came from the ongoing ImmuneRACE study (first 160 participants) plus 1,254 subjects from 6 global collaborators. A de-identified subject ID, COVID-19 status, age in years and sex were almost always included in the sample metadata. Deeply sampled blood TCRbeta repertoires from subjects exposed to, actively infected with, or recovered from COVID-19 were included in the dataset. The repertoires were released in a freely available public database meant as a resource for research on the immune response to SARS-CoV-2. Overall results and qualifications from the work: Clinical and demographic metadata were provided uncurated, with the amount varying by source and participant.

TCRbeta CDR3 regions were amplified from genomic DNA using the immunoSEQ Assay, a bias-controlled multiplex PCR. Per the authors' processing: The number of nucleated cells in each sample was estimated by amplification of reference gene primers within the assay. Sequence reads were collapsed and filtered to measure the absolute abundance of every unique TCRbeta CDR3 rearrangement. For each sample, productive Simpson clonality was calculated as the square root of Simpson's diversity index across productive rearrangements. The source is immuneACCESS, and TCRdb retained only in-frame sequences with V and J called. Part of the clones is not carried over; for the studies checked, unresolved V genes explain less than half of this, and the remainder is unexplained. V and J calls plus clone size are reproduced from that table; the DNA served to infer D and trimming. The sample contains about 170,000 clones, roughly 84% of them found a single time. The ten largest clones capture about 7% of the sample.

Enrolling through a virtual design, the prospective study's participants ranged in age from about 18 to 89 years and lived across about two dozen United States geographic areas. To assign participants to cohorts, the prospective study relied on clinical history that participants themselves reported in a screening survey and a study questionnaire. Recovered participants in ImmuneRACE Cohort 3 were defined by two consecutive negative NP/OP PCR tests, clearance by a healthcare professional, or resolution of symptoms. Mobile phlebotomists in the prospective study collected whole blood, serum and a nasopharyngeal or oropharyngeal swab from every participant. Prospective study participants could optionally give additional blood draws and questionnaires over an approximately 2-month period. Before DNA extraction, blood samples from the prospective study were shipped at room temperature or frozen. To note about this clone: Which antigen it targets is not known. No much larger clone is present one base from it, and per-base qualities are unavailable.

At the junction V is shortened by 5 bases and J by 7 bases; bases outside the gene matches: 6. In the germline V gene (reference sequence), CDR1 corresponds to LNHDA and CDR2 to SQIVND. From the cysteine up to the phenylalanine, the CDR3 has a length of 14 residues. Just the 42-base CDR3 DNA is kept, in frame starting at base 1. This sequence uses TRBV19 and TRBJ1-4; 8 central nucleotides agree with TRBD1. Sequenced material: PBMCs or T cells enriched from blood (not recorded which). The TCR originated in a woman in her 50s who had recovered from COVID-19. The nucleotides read TGTGCCAGTAGTGTCCAGGGGGCGCTTGAAAAACTGTTTTTT. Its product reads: CASSVQGALEKLFF.